What follows are 26 T cell receptor beta chains derived from one specimen sequenced in a study of shared clonotypes between healthy human individuals. Data came from immunoSEQ multiplex PCR; TCRdb stores just in-frame clones and leaves some out. The table records about 490,000 clones, 65% to 80% of them present only once. Sequenced input: PBMCs. The receptor set was obtained from a woman between 35 and 50 years old in good health. Some clones in this sample may be carry-over from other donors' samples.

The rearrangement uses TRBV27 and TRBJ2-1, with 10 bases matching TRBD2. Germline V gives CDR1 MNHEY, CDR2 SMNVEV (reference sequence). This CDR3 spans 16 amino acids. V was clipped by 5 bases and J by 2 bases; unmatched bases: 6. The CDR3 here is CASSPSAGGTYNEQFF. In DNA, the CDR3 is TGTGCCAGCAGTCCTTCAGCGGGAGGGACCTACAATGAGCAGTTCTTC.

The chain couples TRBV27 to TRBJ2-7; TRBD2 matches at 7 bases. This CDR3 region has 14 residues. Trimming at V came to 6 bases and at J to 0 bases, leaving 5 bases not matched to a gene. The V gene's germline CDR1 is MNHEY and CDR2 SMNVEV (reference sequence). CDR3: CASRTSDNSYEQYF. The CDR3 bases are TGTGCCAGCAGAACTAGCGACAACTCCTACGAGCAGTACTTC.

A word on this clone: The same CDR3 can be traced to other DNA sequences in this sample. The V and J genes are TRBV5-4 and TRBJ2-7, with D possibly being TRBD1 or TRBD2 (5 bases each). Trimming removed 4 bases at V and 3 bases at J, with 14 bases between. The CDR3 loop spans 14 amino acids. Germline CDR1 and CDR2: SGHNT and YYREEE (reference sequence). The CDR3 DNA follows: TGTGCCAGCAGCCAACCGGGACCGCGCTACGAGCAGTACTTC. It yields the protein CASSQPGPRYEQYF.

This rearrangement joins TRBV5-8 to TRBJ2-5; 7 bases match TRBD2. This CDR3 spans 15 amino acids. Germline V lookup: CDR1 SGHTS, CDR2 YDEGEE. The V gene end was trimmed by 5 bases and the J gene end by 5 bases; junction bases not matched to a gene: 12. The CDR3 nucleotides read TGTGCCAGCAGACCGTCAGGGAGGGCCCGGGAGACCCAGTACTTC. Its translation is CASRPSGRARETQYF.

This clone has only one observation. The chain employs TRBV30 and TRBJ2-4; D remains unclear. Germline loops: CDR1 GTSNPN, CDR2 SVGIG (reference sequence). Trimming pared 5 bases from V and 1 base from J, leaving 9 bases between. This CDR3 spans 13 amino acids. Here the CDR3 reads CAWYSVAKNIQYF. The CDR3 DNA sequence: TGTGCCTGGTACTCGGTCGCCAAAAACATTCAGTACTTC.

This sequence joins TRBV11-2 and TRBJ1-3; D is unclear. This CDR3 contains 13 residues. Germline assignment: CDR1 SGHAT and CDR2 FQNNGV. V gave up 5 bases and J gave up 4 bases, with 9 bases separating them. As DNA, the CDR3 is TGTGCCAGCAGCCTGAGGATCGGAAACACCATATATTTT. This sequence encodes CASSLRIGNTIYF.

The V and J genes are TRBV28 and TRBJ2-7, with 10 bases fitting TRBD2. The CDR3 sequence is 14 residues long. Germline lookup yields CDR1 MDHEN and CDR2 SYDVKM. Losses at the gene ends were 5 bases for V and 5 bases for J; bases not matched to a gene: 6. Here the CDR3 reads CASSGGTSVDEQYF. DNA of the CDR3: TGTGCCAGCAGTGGGGGGACTAGCGTTGACGAGCAGTACTTC.

This CDR3 reads CASSTGQQETQYF. The CDR3 DNA reads as TGTGCCAGCAGTACGGGACAACAAGAGACCCAGTACTTC. The chain joins TRBV28 to TRBJ2-5, with D possibly being TRBD1 (6 bases). V was trimmed by 5 bases and J by 2 bases, leaving 9 bases between them. Germline V lookup: CDR1 MDHEN, CDR2 SYDVKM. This CDR3 has 13 residues.

The chain employs TRBV4-3 and TRBJ2-4; D unresolved. Germline-derived CDR1 and CDR2 are LGHNA and YSLEER. The CDR3 consists of 14 residues. The V end was cut by 1 base, the J end by 3 bases, with 7 bases between. The CDR3 nucleotides are TGCGCCAGCAGCCAAGGCGTGGGCAAAAACATTCAGTACTTC. It codes for CASSQGVGKNIQYF.

This clone came up a few times. The V call is TRBV27, the J call TRBJ1-1, with D possibly TRBD1 on 5 matching bases. Deletions cut 4 bases from V and 1 base from J, with 22 bases between. This CDR3 is 18 amino acids long. CDR1 is MNHEY, CDR2 SMNVEV, per germline (reference sequence). The CDR3 DNA is TGTGCCAGCAGTTCATTACACCTAACGGGGACCTGGAACACTGAAGCTTTCTTT. It is translated as CASSSLHLTGTWNTEAFF.

The rearrangement uses TRBV4-1 and TRBJ2-7, with a possible D match to TRBD2 (6 bases). The germline V and J ends were trimmed by 4 bases and 5 bases, with 15 bases remaining between them. The CDR3 consists of 14 residues. Germline V lookup: CDR1 MGHRA, CDR2 YSYEKL. This CDR3 is CASSLLASVDEQYF. The CDR3 DNA is TGCGCCAGCAGCCTTCTAGCGTCAGTAGACGAGCAGTACTTC.

The table lists this clone with a few counts. The chain is built from TRBV30 and TRBJ1-5; 9 bases fit TRBD1. The CDR3 is 16 residues long. V shed 3 bases, J shed 2 bases, and the junction held 8 bases outside the gene matches. The germline V gene encodes CDR1 GTSNPN and CDR2 SVGIG (reference sequence). CDR3 in DNA: TGTGCCTGGAGAGCAACAGGGGGCGGGGGCAATCAGCCCCAGCATTTT. Translation gives CAWRATGGGGNQPQHF.

On this clone itself: One junction end disagrees with the germline gene, perhaps due to a read error. The gene calls are TRBV7-2 and TRBJ2-7; D gene ambiguous. The CDR3 has 13 residues. Germline V gene sequence: CDR1 SGHTA, CDR2 FQGNSA. CDR3 residues: CASSLATARNIAF. The CDR3 DNA follows: TGTGCCAGCAGCTTAGCCACAGCCCGGAATATCGCTTTC. Supplemented by reference TRBV7-2 and TRBJ2-7, the full variable domain reads GAGVSQSPSNKVTEKGKDVELRCDPISGHTALYWYRQSLGQGLEFLIYFQGNSAPDKSGLPSDRFSAERTGGSVSTLTIQRTQQEDSAVYLCASSLATARNIAFGPGTRLTVT.

The rearrangement uses TRBV7-2 and TRBJ2-7; no reliable D call. V was trimmed by 6 bases and J by 6 bases, leaving 15 bases between them. Per the germline V gene, CDR1 is SGHTA and CDR2 is FQGNSA. CDR3 length equals 13 residues. CDR3 amino acids: CASSSYSVGEQYF. The CDR3 DNA reads TGTGCCAGCAGTTCTTATTCAGTAGGCGAGCAGTACTTC.

The chain employs TRBV7-9 and TRBJ1-1; D might be TRBD1 (5 bases). CDR1 and CDR2 (germline): SEHNR, FQNEAQ (reference sequence). The V end was cut by 4 bases, the J end by 5 bases, with 17 bases between. The CDR3 runs to 15 residues. CDR3 nucleotides: TGTGCCAGCAGCTCGACCGGGACCGGGAGGACTGAAGCTTTCTTT. It codes for CASSSTGTGRTEAFF.

The V call is TRBV6-6, the J call TRBJ2-2; no clear D gene. The V end lost 5 bases, the J end lost 1 base, and 11 bases lay between the germline ends. This CDR3 spans 15 amino acids. CDR1 and CDR2 from the germline V gene are MNHNY and SVGAGI (reference sequence). In DNA form, the CDR3 reads TGTGCCAGCAGTGCCCACCGGGTGAACACCGGGGAGCTGTTTTTT. Protein: CASSAHRVNTGELFF.

The genes are TRBV28 and TRBJ2-7; 8 nucleotides line up with TRBD1. From germline, CDR1 is MDHEN and CDR2 SYDVKM. CDR3 length: 19 amino acids. The J segment lost 2 bases and the V segment lost 6 bases, leaving 21 bases of the junction unmatched. Here the CDR3 DNA reads TGTGCCAGCAGCGGGCTCGGGACAGGCGATCGCCGGGACACCTACGAGCAGTACTTC. Its protein product is CASSGLGTGDRRDTYEQYF.

The gene calls are TRBV6-4 and TRBJ1-5; D call uncertain. Germline V lookup: CDR1 MRHNA, CDR2 SNTAGT. CDR3 length equals 15 residues. V lost 1 base to trimming and J lost 4 bases, with 11 bases between them. The chain's CDR3 is CASSDFRSLNQPQHF. CDR3 bases: TGTGCCAGCAGTGACTTCAGGAGTCTGAATCAGCCCCAGCATTTT.

The genes are TRBV7-3 and TRBJ1-1; D is undetermined. Trimming stripped 3 bases from V and 3 bases from J, with 8 bases between. The CDR3 covers 13 residues. CDR1 SGHTA and CDR2 FQGTGA come from the germline V gene. CDR3 DNA sequence: TGTGCCAGCAGCTTCCTGCTGCACACTGAAGCTTTCTTT. This encodes CASSFLLHTEAFF. The variable domain in full, completed from reference TRBV7-3 and TRBJ1-1, reads GAGVSQTPSNKVTEKGKYVELRCDPISGHTALYWYRQSLGQGPEFLIYFQGTGAADDSGLPNDRFFAVRPEGSVSTLKIQRTERGDSAVYLCASSFLLHTEAFFGQGTRLTVV.

This clone occurred a few times. The chain recombines TRBV7-8 with TRBJ1-1; D not certain. V was trimmed by 10 bases and J by 0 bases, leaving 12 bases between them. Per the germline V gene, CDR1 is SGHVS and CDR2 is FQNEAQ. CDR3 size: 13 residues. The CDR3 loop is CATSAQLNTEAFF. The CDR3 DNA reads as TGTGCCACCAGTGCCCAGTTGAACACTGAAGCTTTCTTT.

This clone was seen only once. This chain uses TRBV7-2 with TRBJ1-3, with D uncertain. The CDR3 has 16 residues. CDR1 is SGHTA and CDR2 is FQGNSA in the germline V gene. Trimming took 2 bases from V and 3 from J, leaving 14 bases between them. Here the CDR3 DNA reads TGTGCCAGCAGCTTATGGGTAGTGGGGTTTGGAAACACCATATATTTT. This translates into CASSLWVVGFGNTIYF. The variable domain in full, with the rest retrieved from reference TRBV7-2 and TRBJ1-3, is GAGVSQSPSNKVTEKGKDVELRCDPISGHTALYWYRQSLGQGLEFLIYFQGNSAPDKSGLPSDRFSAERTGGSVSTLTIQRTQQEDSAVYLCASSLWVVGFGNTIYFGEGSWLTVV.

This CDR3 reads CATSRERETQYF. DNA for the CDR3: TGTGCCACCAGCAGAGAGAGGGAGACCCAGTACTTC. This chain uses TRBV15 with TRBJ2-5; D unresolved. The CDR3 spans 12 residues. V dropped 0 bases and J dropped 5 bases, with 4 bases sitting between them. CDR1 and CDR2 from the germline V gene are LNHNV and YYDKDF (reference sequence).

The rearrangement links TRBV5-1 to TRBJ1-1; D remains unclear. Germline assignment: CDR1 SGHRS and CDR2 YFSETQ. This CDR3 is built from 13 residues. The V end was cut by 4 bases, the J end by 3 bases, with 10 bases between. The CDR3 is CASSGKDDTEAFF. The CDR3 DNA sequence: TGCGCCAGCAGCGGAAAAGATGACACTGAAGCTTTCTTT. The full variable domain, rest sourced from reference TRBV5-1 and TRBJ1-1, is KAGVTQTPRYLIKTRGQQVTLSCSPISGHRSVSWYQQTPGQGLQFLFEYFSETQRNKGNFPGRFSGRQFSNSRSEMNVSTLELGDSALYLCASSGKDDTEAFFGQGTRLTVV.

V gene TRBV27 combines with J gene TRBJ2-7; no clear D. The V end was cut by 8 bases, the J end by 2 bases, with 4 bases between. This CDR3 contains 10 residues. In germline, CDR1 is MNHEY, CDR2 SMNVEV (reference sequence). The CDR3 loop reads CASGPYEQYF. The CDR3 DNA follows: TGTGCCAGCGGCCCCTACGAGCAGTACTTC.

The chain is built from TRBV6-5 and TRBJ1-2; 7 bases are shared with TRBD1. CDR3 length equals 15 residues. The V segment lost 4 bases and the J segment 3 bases; nucleotides outside the gene matches: 8. CDR1 is MNHEY and CDR2 is SVGAGI in the germline V gene. The CDR3 region is CASSFGTVGYYGYTF. The CDR3 DNA reads TGTGCCAGCAGTTTCGGGACAGTAGGCTACTATGGCTACACCTTC.

The V call is TRBV6-6, the J call TRBJ2-1; no clear D gene. V lost 0 bases and J 8 bases, leaving 8 bases between the germline ends. From germline, CDR1 is MNHNY and CDR2 SVGAGI (reference sequence). This CDR3 region has 13 residues. The CDR3 spells CASSYSRAYEQFF. The DNA for the CDR3 is TGTGCCAGCAGTTACTCTCGGGCGTATGAGCAGTTCTTC.